The clone carrying this T cell receptor (beta chain) was seen a handful of times. The sample belongs to a study of T-cell reconstitution after alpha-beta-depleted transplantation in children. It was with unique molecular identifiers that the TCRbeta library was prepared. TCRdb processed the PCR reads anew with MiXCR; each CDR3 protein has one entry. The data hold nearly 400,000 distinct CDR3 sequences, with roughly 20% observed a single time. Looked up from germline, CDR1 is SGHAT and CDR2 is FQNNGV. The germline V and J ends were trimmed by 2 bases and 8 bases, with 4 bases remaining between them. There are 11 residues in the CDR3.

This TCR was recovered from a human donor who donated a stem cell graft to a child with acute myeloid leukemia. The chain carries TRBV11-2 and TRBJ2-1, with unresolved D. The sequences come from PBMCs from the stem cell graft donor, collected from the stem cell graft. In DNA form, the CDR3 reads TGTGCCAGCAGCTTATTTGATGAGCAGTTCTTC. This codes for CASSLFDEQFF.